Here is one TCR beta chain with its context. Its specificity is not known. Relative to the germline gene, one junction end is altered; a read error may explain this. The CDR3 spans 15 residues. This record belongs to a study of T cell repertoires in cytomegalovirus infection. Study information: Through public TCR beta signatures, both CMV infection and matching HLA type were indicated.

Findings and caveats of the study: CMV-specific TCR beta clonotypes restricted by HLA-C were the ones dominating the ex vivo response. People with CMV and the relevant HLA were identified by cumulative public TCR beta family frequency.

Via MiXCR, TCRdb re-called the reads, giving one row per CDR3 protein. The table records fewer than 1,000,000 distinct CDR3 sequences, around a third of them present only once. The source material was cultured CD8+ T cells from PBMCs, sampled from culture after CMV antigen stimulation. The source is a human donor in good health (CMV status not recorded). Some clones in this sample may be carry-over from other donors' samples. The chain joins TRBV12-3 or TRBV12-4 to TRBJ2-1; 7 positions agree with TRBD1. CDR3 sequence reads: CVSSLRGQAPNEQFF. For the CDR3, the DNA is TGTGTCAGCAGTCTGCGCGGACAGGCCCCGAATGAGCAGTTCTTC.